The clone carrying this T cell receptor (beta chain) was observed at least ten times. Its antigen is still unknown. This entry comes from a study of neurological immune-mediated disorders. General observations from the study: Expanded clones shared no identical CDR3 amino acid sequences across subjects, which suggested private TCR-beta repertoires in all groups.

The authors made cDNA by 5'RACE with 10-nucleotide random UMIs. TCRdb fed the 5' RACE reads into MiXCR, producing one record per CDR3 protein. The table lists approximately 39,000 distinct CDR3 sequences, just under 7.5% of them singletons. The CDR3 consists of 14 residues. The V gene's germline CDR1 is LNHNV and CDR2 YYDKDF (reference sequence). V lost 0 bases and J lost 5, with 10 bases in between. This chain connects TRBV15 to TRBJ1-1; D is undetermined. The sequence was collected from a man aged 45-65 years in good health. The specimen sequenced was CD4+ T cells from blood. This chain's CDR3 is CATSRDRVVTEAFF. CDR3 DNA: TGTGCCACCAGCAGAGACCGGGTGGTGACTGAAGCTTTCTTT.